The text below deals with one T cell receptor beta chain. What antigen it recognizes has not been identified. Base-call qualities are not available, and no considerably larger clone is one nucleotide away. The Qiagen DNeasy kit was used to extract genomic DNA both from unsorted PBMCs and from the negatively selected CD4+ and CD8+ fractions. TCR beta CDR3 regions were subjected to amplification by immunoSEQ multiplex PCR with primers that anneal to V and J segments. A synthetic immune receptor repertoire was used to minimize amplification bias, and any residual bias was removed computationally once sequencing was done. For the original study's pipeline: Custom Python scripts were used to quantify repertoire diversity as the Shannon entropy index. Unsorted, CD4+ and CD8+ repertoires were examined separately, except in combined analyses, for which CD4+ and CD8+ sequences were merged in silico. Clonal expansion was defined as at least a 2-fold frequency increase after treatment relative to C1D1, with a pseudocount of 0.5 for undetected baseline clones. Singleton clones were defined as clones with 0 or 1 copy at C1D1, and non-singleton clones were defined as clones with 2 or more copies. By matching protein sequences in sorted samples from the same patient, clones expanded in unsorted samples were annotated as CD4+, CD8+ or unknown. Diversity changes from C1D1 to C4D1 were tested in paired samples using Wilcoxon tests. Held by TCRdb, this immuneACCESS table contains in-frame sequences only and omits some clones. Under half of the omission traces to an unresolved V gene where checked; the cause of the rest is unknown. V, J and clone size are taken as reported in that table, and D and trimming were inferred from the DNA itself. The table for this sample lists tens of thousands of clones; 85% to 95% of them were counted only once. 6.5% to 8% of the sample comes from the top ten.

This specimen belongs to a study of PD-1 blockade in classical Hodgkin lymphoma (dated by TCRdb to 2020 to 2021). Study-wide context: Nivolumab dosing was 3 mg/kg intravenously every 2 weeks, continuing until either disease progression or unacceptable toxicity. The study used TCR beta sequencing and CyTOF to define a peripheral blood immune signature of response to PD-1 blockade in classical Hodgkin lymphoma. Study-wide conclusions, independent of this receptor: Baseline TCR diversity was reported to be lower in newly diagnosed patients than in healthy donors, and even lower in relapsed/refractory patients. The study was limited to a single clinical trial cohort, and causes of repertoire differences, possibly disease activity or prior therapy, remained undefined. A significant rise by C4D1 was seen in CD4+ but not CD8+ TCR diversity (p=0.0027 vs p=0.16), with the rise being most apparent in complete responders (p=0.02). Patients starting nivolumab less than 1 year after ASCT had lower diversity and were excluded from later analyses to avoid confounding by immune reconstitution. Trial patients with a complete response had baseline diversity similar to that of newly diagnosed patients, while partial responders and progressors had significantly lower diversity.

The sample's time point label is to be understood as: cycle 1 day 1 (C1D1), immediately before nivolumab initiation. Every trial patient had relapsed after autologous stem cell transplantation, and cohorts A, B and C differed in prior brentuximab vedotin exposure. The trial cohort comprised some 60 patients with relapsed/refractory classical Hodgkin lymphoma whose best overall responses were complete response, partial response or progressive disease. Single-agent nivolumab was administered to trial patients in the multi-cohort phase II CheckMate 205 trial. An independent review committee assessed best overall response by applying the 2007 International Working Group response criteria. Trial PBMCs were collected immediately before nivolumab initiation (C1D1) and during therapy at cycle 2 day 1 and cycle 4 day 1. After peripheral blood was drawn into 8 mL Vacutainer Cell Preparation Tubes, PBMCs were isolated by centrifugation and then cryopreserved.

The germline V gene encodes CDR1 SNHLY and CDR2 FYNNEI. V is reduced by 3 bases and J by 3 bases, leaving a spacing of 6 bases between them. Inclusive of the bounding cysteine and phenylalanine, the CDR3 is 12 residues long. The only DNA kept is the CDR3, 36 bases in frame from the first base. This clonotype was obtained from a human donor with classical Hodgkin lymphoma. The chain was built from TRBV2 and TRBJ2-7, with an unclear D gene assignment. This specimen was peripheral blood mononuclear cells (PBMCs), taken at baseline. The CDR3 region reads CASSDGNYEQYF. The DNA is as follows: TGTGCCAGCAGTGATGGGAACTACGAGCAGTACTTC.